This T cell receptor (beta chain) was documented in a study of T and B cells in COVID-19 patients. Study-level information: Critical illness requiring mechanical ventilation or extracorporeal membrane oxygenation affected about 60% of the 20 active-infection patients. Nine tenths of the roughly 20 active-infection patients had comorbidities associated with unfavorable COVID-19 outcome. Notes on the study in general: Exclusive to the recovered cohort were approximately 2,300 TCR clusters, 30 to 40 of them with low generation probability. In COVID-19 patients, T cell receptor beta variable and joining gene use was reportedly strongly skewed.

This CDR3 region has 15 residues. Germline V gives CDR1 MNHNS, CDR2 SASEGT. Trimming left V 0 bases short and J 3 bases short, with 8 bases between. BIOMED2 TRB-A/B primer pools were used in multiplex TRB PCR. MiXCR, applied by TCRdb to the multiplex PCR reads, yields one record per CDR3 protein. The sample includes several thousand distinct CDR3 sequences, about two fifths of them seen just once. This clonotype was counted only a few times. Its antigen is not identified. From blood, 250-500 ng of genomic DNA served as TRB template. This clonotype originated in a human donor with active COVID-19. What was sequenced was blood. V gene TRBV6-1 combines with J gene TRBJ1-4; D is perhaps TRBD1 (5 bases). This CDR3 reads CASSEARGSNEKLFF. DNA for the CDR3: TGTGCCAGCAGTGAAGCAAGGGGATCTAATGAAAAACTGTTTTTT.